This TCR beta chain came from a study of cytomegalovirus exposure and HLA in healthy donors. At the level of the study: Tens of millions of unique TCRs from HLA-typed donors were held in an early release of data. Notes on the study in general: Most TCR beta V segments were productive about 87% or about 30% of the time in an earlier analysis.

The CDR3 has 16 residues. The V and J ends lost 3 bases and 4 bases, in that order; junction bases with no gene match: 8. CDR1 is SGHKS, CDR2 YYEKEE, per germline (reference sequence). Concerning this clone: Antigen unknown.

The PCR used 60 Vbeta and 13 Jbeta primers. Sequenced by immunoSEQ multiplex PCR; TCRdb stores in-frame clones only, minus some. The sample holds some 97,000 clones, 60% to 80% seen once. J is TRBJ1-5 and V is TRBV5-5; 9 nucleotides match TRBD1. This receptor was taken from a young woman in good health and CMV-seropositive. Input material: PBMCs. The CDR3, as DNA: TGTGCCAGCAGCTATCTCTCTGACAGGGGGAATCAGCCCCAGCATTTT. It codes for CASSYLSDRGNQPQHF. Looking up the rest from reference TRBV5-5 and TRBJ1-5 gives the full variable domain: DAGVTQSPTHLIKTRGQQVTLRCSPISGHKSVSWYQQVLGQGPQFIFQYYEKEERGRGNFPDRFSARQFPNYSSELNVNALLLGDSALYLCASSYLSDRGNQPQHFGDGTRLSIL.